These T cell receptor beta chains were read from a single sample in a study of OX40 agonist ivuxolimab in advanced cancers. TCRdb's table, derived via immunoSEQ multiplex PCR, lists solely in-frame clones and lacks some. The sample lists about 65,000 clones, around 87% seen once, with 0.3% to 0.4% in the top ten. Source: CD4+ or CD8+ T cells sorted from blood, taken in a trial of the OX40 agonist ivuxolimab. The receptors stem from an adult with an advanced solid tumor such as melanoma, head and neck, liver or kidney cancer. Each CDR3 is given with its conserved first and last residue. A D gene is named only where the DNA matches it firmly. A clone size is listed for some rows: how often the clone was seen (once, few, many), or a class if it is expanded.

D gene: -
clone size: -
CDR3 length: 15
V gene: TRBV4-2
J gene: TRBJ2-5
CDR3 DNA: TGTGCCAGCAGCTACCAGAACTTGTCCCAAGAGACCCAGTACTTC
CDR3 protein: CASSYQNLSQETQYF

D gene: TRBD1
clone size: few
CDR3 length: 14
V gene: TRBV5-6
J gene: TRBJ2-5
CDR3 DNA: TGTGCCAGCAGCCCCAAGGGGGCTTCAGAGACCCAGTACTTC
CDR3 protein: CASSPKGASETQYF

D gene: -
clone size: -
CDR3 length: 11
V gene: TRBV6-6
J gene: TRBJ1-5
CDR3 DNA: TGTGCCAGCAGTGACGTCGGGCCCCAGCATTTT
CDR3 protein: CASSDVGPQHF

D gene: -
clone size: -
CDR3 length: 14
V gene: TRBV5-6
J gene: TRBJ1-6
CDR3 DNA: TGTGCCAGCAGCTTGGGCAGGGGAAATTCACCCCTCCACTTT
CDR3 protein: CASSLGRGNSPLHF

D gene: -
clone size: -
CDR3 length: 14
V gene: TRBV6-1
J gene: TRBJ1-5
CDR3 DNA: TGTGCCAGCGGGTTATATAGCATGAATCAGCCCCAGCATTTT
CDR3 protein: CASGLYSMNQPQHF

D gene: TRBD1
clone size: -
CDR3 length: 15
V gene: TRBV6-1
J gene: TRBJ1-2
CDR3 DNA: TGTGCCAGCCGAAGGACAGGGGGCAGTGGCTATGGCTACACCTTC
CDR3 protein: CASRRTGGSGYGYTF

D gene: -
clone size: -
CDR3 length: 13
V gene: TRBV2
J gene: TRBJ2-7
CDR3 DNA: TGTGCCAGCAGTGAGGGACTGGCCTACGAGCAGTACTTC
CDR3 protein: CASSEGLAYEQYF

D gene: -
clone size: -
CDR3 length: 14
V gene: TRBV5-1
J gene: TRBJ1-1
CDR3 DNA: TGCGCCAGCAGCTCCGGGACGGGATACACTGAAGCTTTCTTT
CDR3 protein: CASSSGTGYTEAFF

D gene: -
clone size: -
CDR3 length: 11
V gene: TRBV5-6
J gene: TRBJ2-2
CDR3 DNA: TGTGCCAGCAGCTTGGCCGGGGAGCTGTTTTTT
CDR3 protein: CASSLAGELFF

D gene: -
clone size: -
CDR3 length: 15
V gene: TRBV7-2
J gene: TRBJ1-1
CDR3 DNA: TGTGCCAACACCAATCCCCCCGGGAGGGGGTTAAAAGCTTTCTTT
CDR3 protein: CANTNPPGRGLKAFF

D gene: TRBD2
clone size: -
CDR3 length: 17
V gene: TRBV18
J gene: TRBJ2-3
CDR3 DNA: TGTGCCAGCTCACCGGTGCTACTAGCGGGTCCCACAGATACGCAGTATTTT
CDR3 protein: CASSPVLLAGPTDTQYF

D gene: -
clone size: -
CDR3 length: 17
V gene: TRBV10-3
J gene: TRBJ2-2
CDR3 DNA: TGTGCCATCACCCCGTCGGGGGCGCCTAAGGCAACCGGGGAGCTGTTTTTT
CDR3 protein: CAITPSGAPKATGELFF

D gene: TRBD1
clone size: -
CDR3 length: 16
V gene: TRBV11-2
J gene: TRBJ2-3
CDR3 DNA: TGTGCCAGCAGCTTACATAGTGGGACAGGGTCAGATACGCAGTATTTT
CDR3 protein: CASSLHSGTGSDTQYF

D gene: TRBD2
clone size: few
CDR3 length: 15
V gene: TRBV5-8
J gene: TRBJ2-3
CDR3 DNA: TGTGCCAGCAGCTTTGGTGACGGGAGGCCAGATACGCAGTATTTT
CDR3 protein: CASSFGDGRPDTQYF

D gene: TRBD1
clone size: -
CDR3 length: 15
V gene: TRBV27
J gene: TRBJ1-4
CDR3 DNA: TGTGCCAGCAGGGGGCAGGGGGCTGGGCATGAAAAACTGTTTTTT
CDR3 protein: CASRGQGAGHEKLFF

D gene: TRBD1
clone size: -
CDR3 length: 15
V gene: TRBV19
J gene: TRBJ1-2
CDR3 DNA: TGTGCCAGTAGTATATTCTCAGGGGGCGGCTATGGCTACACCTTC
CDR3 protein: CASSIFSGGGYGYTF